This T cell receptor beta chain came from a study of T-cell memory formation after mild COVID-19. Study findings and constraints: CD8+ contracting clones occupied EMRA, while CD4+ ones occupied mainly CM and EM.

From 5'RACE with constant-segment primers came TCR alpha and TCR beta cDNA libraries that carried sample barcodes and UMIs. TCRdb reprocessed the 5' RACE reads with MiXCR, giving one entry per CDR3 protein. The sample consists of roughly 450,000 distinct CDR3 sequences, 18% of them appearing once. The sample holds a few counts of this clonotype. Antigen: not known. Source material: PBMCs or a T cell subset sorted from them (not recorded which). This clonotype was obtained from an adult woman who had mild COVID-19 (a few samples of this study predate the infection). Cell type and time point are not known.

The CDR3 spells CASSDRGNSPLHF. CDR3 DNA: TGCGCCAGCAGCGACAGGGGTAATTCACCCCTCCACTTT. This chain links TRBV4-1 with TRBJ1-6, with TRBD1 matching 8 bases. This CDR3 spans 13 amino acids. The trim removed 5 bases at V and 6 bases at J, leaving 0 bases unmatched. Germline assignment: CDR1 MGHRA and CDR2 YSYEKL.